These T cell receptor beta chains were read from a single sample in a study of cytomegalovirus exposure and HLA in healthy donors. Repertoires were generated with immunoSEQ multiplex PCR, while TCRdb's copy carries only in-frame clones and drops some. The table has about 160,000 clones, 65% to 85% seen once; the top ten hold 1% to 1.5%. The sequenced sample was PBMCs. The receptor set was obtained from a boy aged 2 to 10 in good health and CMV-seronegative. CDR3s include the opening cysteine and the closing phenylalanine or tryptophan. Fields, in order: J gene, V gene, CDR3 protein.

J: TRBJ2-3; V: TRBV19; CDR3: CASSISGRWQGIDTQYF
J: TRBJ2-5; V: TRBV19; CDR3: CASSIDLLAGKETQYF
J: TRBJ2-3; V: TRBV27; CDR3: CASSTFLSGVKGTQYF
J: TRBJ1-6; V: TRBV4-3; CDR3: CASSQDRGVRIDSPLHF
J: TRBJ2-1; V: TRBV19; CDR3: CATQTTGYNEQFF
J: TRBJ2-7; V: TRBV27; CDR3: CASSLTREQYF
J: TRBJ1-3; V: TRBV6-5; CDR3: CASSYFQGSGNTIYF
J: TRBJ1-1; V: TRBV30; CDR3: CAWRIRGGNTEAFF
J: TRBJ2-5; V: TRBV4-2; CDR3: CASSQESTSVQTQYF
J: TRBJ2-1; V: TRBV7-6; CDR3: CASSSGTGGARYNEQFF
J: TRBJ2-7; V: TRBV11-1; CDR3: CASSLAGGYGYEQYF
J: TRBJ2-2; V: TRBV9; CDR3: CASSVGRGARNTGELFF
J: TRBJ1-5; V: TRBV19; CDR3: CATWTGLKNQPQHF
J: TRBJ2-6; V: TRBV11-2; CDR3: CASSLGAGQGARGANVLTF
J: TRBJ2-1; V: TRBV6-6; CDR3: CASSYGLAGGNEQFF
J: TRBJ2-7; V: TRBV6-1; CDR3: CASSVGLAGYEQYF
J: TRBJ2-5; V: TRBV29-1; CDR3: CSTSGLYQETQYF
J: TRBJ1-2; V: TRBV6-6; CDR3: CASSYSGTGINGYTF
J: TRBJ2-3; V: TRBV7-3; CDR3: CASSLAGGDTDTQYF
J: TRBJ1-6; V: TRBV12-5; CDR3: CARIKPLHF
J: TRBJ1-5; V: TRBV5-4; CDR3: CASSLGGEGNQPQHF
J: TRBJ2-7; V: TRBV7-9; CDR3: CASSFSTAYEQYF
J: TRBJ2-7; V: TRBV6-1; CDR3: CASSERDRHSYEQYF
J: TRBJ2-1; V: TRBV27; CDR3: CASSPGLAGGPEQFF
J: TRBJ2-5; V: TRBV5-6; CDR3: CASSYLTAGETQYF
J: TRBJ2-2; V: TRBV6-4; CDR3: CASSSDYTGELFF
J: TRBJ2-7; V: TRBV20-1; CDR3: CSARGTDEQYF
J: TRBJ1-1; V: TRBV25-1; CDR3: CASSAPTRGGGTEAFF
J: TRBJ2-7; V: TRBV5-5; CDR3: CASSLRPGVSYEQYF
J: TRBJ2-4; V: TRBV19; CDR3: CASRVTGTGENIQYF
J: TRBJ2-2; V: TRBV5-1; CDR3: CASSYQQGPSTGELFF
J: TRBJ2-5; V: TRBV11-2; CDR3: CASSEDQETQYF
J: TRBJ2-7; V: TRBV9; CDR3: CASSVVPTSDYSYEQYF
J: TRBJ2-5; V: TRBV7-9; CDR3: CASSLLLAGQETQYF
J: TRBJ2-1; V: TRBV7-9; CDR3: CASSLGMGRGNEQFF
J: TRBJ1-2; V: TRBV7-7; CDR3: CAEGCLGSGYTF
J: TRBJ1-1; V: TRBV6-5; CDR3: CASSYYYNENTEAFF
J: TRBJ2-2; V: TRBV6-5; CDR3: CASRRQGAVTGELFF
J: TRBJ1-2; V: TRBV5-4; CDR3: CASSLGQGASGYTF
J: TRBJ1-3; V: TRBV7-9; CDR3: CASSPNWTVQVQLNTIYF
J: TRBJ1-1; V: TRBV30; CDR3: CAWSVRGPMNTEAFF
J: TRBJ1-1; V: TRBV5-1; CDR3: CASRPTGVSYTEAFF
J: TRBJ2-1; V: TRBV11-3; CDR3: CASSLNGQADEQFF
J: TRBJ1-1; V: TRBV5-4; CDR3: CASSRKRTGDTEAFF